This TCR beta chain was obtained from a study of cytomegalovirus exposure and HLA in healthy donors. General study results and limits: A link between a missense DCLRE1C variant and TCR beta V- and J-gene trimming emerged from a later analysis.

Healthy donors of bone marrow made up the group. The germline V and J ends were trimmed by 4 bases and 6 bases, with 33 bases remaining between them. The germline CDR1 and CDR2 sequences are GTSNPN and SVGIG (reference sequence). The CDR3 consists of 19 residues. PCR employed 60 Vbeta and 13 Jbeta primers. Only in-frame clones appear in the TCRdb table, and some are missing; sequencing was by immunoSEQ multiplex PCR. The sample carries some 87,000 clones, 79% recorded once. Worth noting for this clone: What it binds is not known.

The sequence derives from a middle-aged woman in good health and CMV-seropositive. This sequence joins TRBV30 and TRBJ1-2; D is undetermined. Source material: PBMCs. CDR3 DNA: TGTGCCTGGAAAGAAAATCCACGTCAGAACGGAAAGACTCTCCATGGCTACACCTTC. This sequence encodes CAWKENPRQNGKTLHGYTF.